The 13 T cell receptor beta chains below all came from one sample that was sequenced in a study of shared T cell receptors in the human thymus. Profiling relied on immunoSEQ multiplex PCR, and the TCRdb table lists in-frame clones only, not all of them. The table includes about 380,000 clones, 95% detected once. Material for sequencing was thymocytes. These receptors all come from a human donor.

The chain uses TRBV14 and TRBJ2-5, with 15 bases identical to TRBD2. This CDR3 is 16 amino acids long. The germline V gene has CDR1 SGHDN and CDR2 FVKESK. The ends lost 7 bases at V and 2 bases at J; junction bases unmatched: 5. The CDR3 coding sequence is TGTGCCAGCACCCCGGGACTAGCGGGAGGTCAAGAGACCCAGTACTTC. Its translation is CASTPGLAGGQETQYF.

The rearrangement links TRBV28 to TRBJ2-7, with D perhaps assigned TRBD1 or TRBD2 (6 bases each). The CDR3 has 15 amino acids. Germline lookup yields CDR1 MDHEN and CDR2 SYDVKM. The V and J ends lost 3 bases and 5 bases respectively, with 17 bases between them. For the CDR3, the DNA is TGTGCCAGCAGTTTTCTCGGGGGCTCTGTCAACGAGCAGTACTTC. Its protein product is CASSFLGGSVNEQYF.

The V call is TRBV19, the J call TRBJ2-6; a possible D gene is TRBD2 (6 bases). Per the germline V gene, CDR1 is LNHDA and CDR2 is SQIVND (reference sequence). CDR3 length: 17 amino acids. Trimming cost V 3 bases and J 1 base, with 13 bases left between them. CDR3 sequence reads: CASSMWGRISGANVLTF. CDR3 DNA sequence: TGTGCCAGTAGTATGTGGGGGAGGATTTCTGGGGCCAACGTCCTGACTTTC. The full variable domain, rest sourced from reference TRBV19 and TRBJ2-6, is DGGITQSPKYLFRKEGQNVTLSCEQNLNHDAMYWYRQDPGQGLRLIYYSQIVNDFQKGDIAEGYSVSREKKESFPLTVTSAQKNPTAFYLCASSMWGRISGANVLTFGAGSRLTVL.

The chain joins TRBV12-5 to TRBJ2-6, with TRBD2 as a possible D gene (5 bases). Germline CDR1 is LGHNT and CDR2 is FRNRAP. V was trimmed by 10 bases and J by 0 bases, leaving 25 bases between them. The CDR3 covers 19 residues. This CDR3 is CANPSGSGSFSSGANVLTF. CDR3 coding DNA: TGTGCTAACCCCTCCGGATCGGGATCTTTTAGCTCTGGGGCCAACGTCCTGACTTTC.

The rearrangement links TRBV5-1 to TRBJ2-7, with D possibly called TRBD1 or TRBD2 (5 bases each). The V gene's germline CDR1 is SGHRS and CDR2 YFSETQ. The CDR3 runs 15 residues. V was clipped by 4 bases and J by 1 base, with 15 bases between them. The CDR3 DNA sequence: TGCGCCAGCAGCCCGCAGGACAAGCGGTCCTACGAGCAGTACTTC. Protein sequence: CASSPQDKRSYEQYF. The full variable domain, in which reference TRBV5-1 and TRBJ2-7 provide the parts outside the CDR3, is KAGVTQTPRYLIKTRGQQVTLSCSPISGHRSVSWYQQTPGQGLQFLFEYFSETQRNKGNFPGRFSGRQFSNSRSEMNVSTLELGDSALYLCASSPQDKRSYEQYFGPGTRLTVT.

V usage is TRBV6-1 and J usage is TRBJ1-1, with TRBD1 identical over 7 bases. This CDR3 contains 16 residues. The germline gives CDR1 MNHNS, CDR2 SASEGT. V was pared by 1 base and J by 5 bases, with 10 bases of the junction left unmatched. CDR3 DNA sequence: TGTGCCAGCAGTGAAGGTGACGGGCAGGGGGGGACTGAAGCTTTCTTT. Amino acid sequence: CASSEGDGQGGTEAFF.

This chain joins TRBV7-2 and TRBJ2-2; TRBD2 is a possible D gene (6 bases). CDR1 is SGHTA and CDR2 is FQGNSA in the germline V gene. Trimming shortened V by 6 bases and J by 1 base, and 21 bases separated the two germline ends. The CDR3 extends over 18 amino acids. CDR3 protein: CASRVRMLSGGNTGELFF. The CDR3 DNA is TGTGCCAGCAGGGTCCGGATGCTTAGCGGAGGGAACACCGGGGAGCTGTTTTTT.

V gene TRBV7-9 combines with J gene TRBJ2-5; 7 bases align to TRBD1. V gave up 2 bases and J gave up 1 base; unmatched junction bases: 10. The CDR3 length is 17 residues. CDR1 is SEHNR, CDR2 FQNEAQ, per germline (reference sequence). Written as DNA, the CDR3 is TGTGCCAGCAGCTTAAATTCGGACAGGAGCGTCCAAGAGACCCAGTACTTC. Translated: CASSLNSDRSVQETQYF.

This clone appeared a single time. The genes are TRBV6-5 and TRBJ2-7, with D maybe TRBD1 (5 bases). With 6 bases removed from V and 4 bases from J, the gap between germline ends came to 13 bases. CDR1 is MNHEY, CDR2 SVGAGI, per germline. This CDR3 has 13 amino acids. The CDR3 sequence: CASRSGIRYEQYF. In DNA, the CDR3 is TGTGCCAGCAGATCAGGGATAAGGTACGAGCAGTACTTC.

The chain is built from TRBV6-4 and TRBJ2-3, with D maybe TRBD1 (6 bases). CDR1 and CDR2 from the germline V gene are MRHNA and SNTAGT. The CDR3 is 14 residues long. V shed 2 bases and J shed 1 base, with 7 bases lying between them. CDR3 coding DNA: TGTGCCAGCAGTGACGGGGGCTGCACAGATACGCAGTATTTT. This translates into CASSDGGCTDTQYF.

This chain uses TRBV7-9 with TRBJ1-2; D possibly corresponds to TRBD1 (5 bases). The V end lost 4 bases, the J end lost 3 bases, and 12 bases lay between the germline ends. The CDR3 extends over 14 amino acids. Per the germline V gene, CDR1 is SEHNR and CDR2 is FQNEAQ (reference sequence). The CDR3 protein is CASSSPRVYYGYTF. CDR3 bases: TGTGCCAGCAGCTCCCCCAGGGTGTACTATGGCTACACCTTC.

This chain uses TRBV4-3 with TRBJ2-2, with D tentatively TRBD2 (6 bases). Between the trimmed V and J ends, which lost 4 bases and 5 bases, there was a span of 11 bases. The germline gives CDR1 LGHNA, CDR2 YSLEER. There are 14 residues in the CDR3. Here the CDR3 reads CASSPSARTGELFF. The CDR3 nucleotides are TGCGCCAGCAGCCCTAGCGCTAGAACCGGGGAGCTGTTTTTT.

The chain couples TRBV28 to TRBJ2-6, with 10 positions matching TRBD1. V was clipped by 5 bases and J by 0 bases; unmatched bases: 7. The CDR3 spans 18 residues. CDR1 is MDHEN and CDR2 is SYDVKM in the germline V gene. The chain's CDR3 is CASSPRDRGPSGANVLTF. DNA for the CDR3: TGTGCCAGCAGTCCCCGGGACAGGGGCCCCTCTGGGGCCAACGTCCTGACTTTC.